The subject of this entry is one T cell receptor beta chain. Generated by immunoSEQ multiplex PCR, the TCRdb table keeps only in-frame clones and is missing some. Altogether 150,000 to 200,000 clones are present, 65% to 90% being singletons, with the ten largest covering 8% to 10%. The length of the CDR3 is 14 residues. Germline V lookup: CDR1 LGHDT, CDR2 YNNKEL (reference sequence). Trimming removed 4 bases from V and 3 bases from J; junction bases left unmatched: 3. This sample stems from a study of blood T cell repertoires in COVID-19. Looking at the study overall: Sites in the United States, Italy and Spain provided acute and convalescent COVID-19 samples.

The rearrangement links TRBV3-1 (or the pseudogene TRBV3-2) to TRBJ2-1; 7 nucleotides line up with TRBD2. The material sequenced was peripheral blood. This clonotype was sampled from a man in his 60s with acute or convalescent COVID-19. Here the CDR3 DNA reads TGTGCCAGCAGCCGGGGGACTATCTACAATGAGCAGTTCTTC. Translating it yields CASSRGTIYNEQFF.